These 26 T cell receptor beta chains were sequenced from one sample in a study of T cells in narcolepsy (dated by TCRdb to the late 2010s). The library came from the immunoSEQ multiplex PCR assay. TCRdb re-hosts the immuneACCESS table, in-frame sequences only. Its copies lack some clones; in the studies checked, an unresolved V gene accounts for under half of them, and the cause for the rest is not known. The sample contains tens of thousands of clones, 70% to 85% of them found a single time. The top ten clones comprise 1.3% of the sample. The sample consisted of CD45RA- memory CD4+ T cells from PBMCs. Explained via the paper, the cell subset or site label denotes: memory T cells sorted ex vivo from peripheral blood. Source of these receptors: a human donor with narcolepsy.

The rearrangement joins TRBV7-2 to TRBJ1-3; possible D gene TRBD1, 5 bases. V lost 5 bases and J 4 bases, leaving 15 bases between the germline ends. The germline V gene encodes CDR1 SGHTA and CDR2 FQGNSA. The CDR3 length is 15 residues. CDR3: CASSRSQGNGNTIYF. For the CDR3, the DNA is TGTGCCAGCAGCCGCTCTCAGGGAAACGGAAACACCATATATTTT.

The J gene is TRBJ1-2, the V gene TRBV7-3, with D possibly matching TRBD1 (6 bases). Trimming stripped 1 base from V and 5 bases from J, with 11 bases between. CDR3 size: 14 residues. The germline V gene has CDR1 SGHTA and CDR2 FQGTGA. The CDR3 spells CASSLNPRGYGYTF. The DNA for the CDR3 is TGTGCCAGCAGCTTAAATCCGAGGGGGTATGGCTACACCTTC.

The chain links TRBV5-4 to TRBJ2-5; TRBD1 might be the D (5 bases). In germline, CDR1 is SGHNT, CDR2 YYREEE (reference sequence). This CDR3 region has 13 residues. DNA of the CDR3: TGTGCATTCCGGCAGGACATACAAGAGACCCAGTACTTC. Amino acid sequence: CAFRQDIQETQYF. The full variable domain, rest sourced from reference TRBV5-4 and TRBJ2-5, is ETGVTQSPTHLIKTRGQQVTLRCSSQSGHNTVSWYQQALGQGPQFIFQYYREEENGRGNFPPRFSGLQFPNYSSELNVNALELDDSALYLCAFRQDIQETQYFGPGTRLLVL.

V gene TRBV7-9 combines with J gene TRBJ1-4; D gene uncertain. The length of the CDR3 is 15 residues. The germline CDR1 and CDR2 sequences are SEHNR and FQNEAQ (reference sequence). V shed 5 bases and J shed 6 bases, with 16 bases lying between them. CDR3 DNA sequence: TGTGCCAGCAGCCTCGAAGAGTCCCCCGATGAAAAACTGTTTTTT. Protein product: CASSLEESPDEKLFF. Full variable domain (remainder filled in from reference TRBV7-9 and TRBJ1-4): DTGVSQNPRHKITKRGQNVTFRCDPISEHNRLYWYRQTLGQGPEFLTYFQNEAQLEKSRLLSDRFSAERPKGSFSTLEIQRTEQGDSAMYLCASSLEESPDEKLFFGSGTQLSVL.

This clone was recorded once. This chain links TRBV5-1 with TRBJ1-1; unclear D gene. Trimming removed 5 bases at V and 0 bases at J, with 11 bases between. CDR3 size: 14 residues. Germline lookup yields CDR1 SGHRS and CDR2 YFSETQ. Here the CDR3 reads CASRSPGLNTEAFF. CDR3 bases: TGCGCCAGCAGGTCCCCTGGGCTGAACACTGAAGCTTTCTTT. Full variable domain (rest looked up from reference TRBV5-1 and TRBJ1-1): KAGVTQTPRYLIKTRGQQVTLSCSPISGHRSVSWYQQTPGQGLQFLFEYFSETQRNKGNFPGRFSGRQFSNSRSEMNVSTLELGDSALYLCASRSPGLNTEAFFGQGTRLTVV.

The V and J genes are TRBV6-5 and TRBJ1-1; TRBD1 might be the D (6 bases). There are 11 residues in the CDR3. Germline loops: CDR1 MNHEY, CDR2 SVGAGI. V lost 6 bases and J lost 8, with 10 bases in between. CDR3 nucleotide sequence: TGTGCCAGCAGCAACAGGGTCGAAGCTTTCTTT. Protein sequence: CASSNRVEAFF.

This clone was detected once. The chain is built from TRBV30 and TRBJ1-1; TRBD1 might be the D (5 bases). The CDR3 length is 11 residues. Germline-derived CDR1 and CDR2 are GTSNPN and SVGIG (reference sequence). Trimming left V 3 bases short and J 6 bases short, with 8 bases between. The CDR3 coding sequence is TGTGCCTGGAGGGGACCCGCTGAAGCTTTCTTT. This codes for CAWRGPAEAFF. Supplemented by reference TRBV30 and TRBJ1-1, the full variable domain reads SQTIHQWPATLVQPVGSPLSLECTVEGTSNPNLYWYRQAAGRGLQLLFYSVGIGQISSEVPQNLSASRPQDRQFILSSKKLLLSDSGFYLCAWRGPAEAFFGQGTRLTVV.

The chain employs TRBV7-3 and TRBJ2-3, with D possibly matching TRBD1 (5 bases). Germline-derived CDR1 and CDR2 are SGHTA and FQGTGA. Trimming pared 2 bases from V and 1 base from J, leaving 13 bases between. CDR3 length equals 16 residues. The CDR3 coding sequence is TGTGCCAGCAGCTTAGAGGCCAGGGTGGGCACAGATACGCAGTATTTT. It encodes CASSLEARVGTDTQYF.

The CDR3 DNA sequence: TGTGCCAGCAGTCCGACCTCCTTGGGGGGCTACACCTTC. It encodes CASSPTSLGGYTF. The rearrangement joins TRBV6-5 to TRBJ1-2; D is uncertain. The CDR3 spans 13 residues. Trimming left V 5 bases short and J 8 bases short, with 15 bases between. Germline CDR1 MNHEY, CDR2 SVGAGI.

The chain employs TRBV5-4 and TRBJ1-2, with D maybe TRBD1 (5 bases). CDR3 length: 12 amino acids. The V gene lost 0 bases and the J gene lost 8 bases, with 8 bases spanning the gap. CDR1 SGHNT and CDR2 YYREEE come from the germline V gene (reference sequence). Here the CDR3 reads CASSLEGRGYTF. CDR3 DNA sequence: TGTGCCAGCAGCTTGGAGGGGCGCGGCTACACCTTC.

V usage is TRBV6-1 and J usage is TRBJ2-7; unclear D gene. Germline V gene sequence: CDR1 MNHNS, CDR2 SASEGT. V was clipped by 5 bases and J by 0 bases, with 5 bases between them. The CDR3 extends over 12 amino acids. Here the CDR3 DNA reads TGTGCCAGCAGTAAATCCTCCTACGAGCAGTACGTC. It yields the protein CASSKSSYEQYV.

V and J are TRBV6-5 and TRBJ1-6; no clear D gene. V dropped 0 bases and J dropped 5 bases, with 8 bases sitting between them. The length of the CDR3 is 15 residues. CDR1 and CDR2 (germline): MNHEY, SVGAGI. The CDR3 nucleotides read TGTGCCAGCAGTTACTCTGCCCCGAATAATTCACCCCTCCACTTT. Amino acid sequence: CASSYSAPNNSPLHF.

V gene TRBV19 combines with J gene TRBJ2-1; no definite D call. CDR3 length equals 13 residues. V lost 3 bases and J lost 7, with 10 bases in between. Germline V gene sequence: CDR1 LNHDA, CDR2 SQIVND (reference sequence). Here the CDR3 reads CASSIQQPNEQFF. The DNA of the CDR3 is TGTGCCAGTAGTATCCAACAGCCAAATGAGCAGTTCTTC. Full variable domain (missing parts from reference TRBV19 and TRBJ2-1): DGGITQSPKYLFRKEGQNVTLSCEQNLNHDAMYWYRQDPGQGLRLIYYSQIVNDFQKGDIAEGYSVSREKKESFPLTVTSAQKNPTAFYLCASSIQQPNEQFFGPGTRLTVL.

V usage is TRBV6-1 and J usage is TRBJ2-5; 10 nucleotides agree with TRBD2. Germline CDR1 is MNHNS and CDR2 is SASEGT. The CDR3 contains 15 residues. J was trimmed by 1 base and V by 2 bases; bases with no gene match: 1. The CDR3 nucleotides read TGTGCCAGCAGTGAACAGCGGGGGGGCCAAGAGACCCAGTACTTC. It encodes CASSEQRGGQETQYF.

The chain links TRBV30 to TRBJ2-7; 9 bases match TRBD1. Trimming at V came to 1 base and at J to 5 bases, leaving 0 bases not matched to a gene. The germline V gene has CDR1 GTSNPN and CDR2 SVGIG (reference sequence). This CDR3 is 12 amino acids long. The CDR3 region is CAWSGDRDEQYV. Here the CDR3 DNA reads TGTGCCTGGAGTGGGGACAGGGACGAGCAGTACGTC.

The gene calls are TRBV8-2 and TRBJ2-6. TRBV8-2 corresponds to a pseudogene. The CDR3 is 17 residues long. CDR3 in DNA: TGTGGCAGAGCACCCAAGATAACACAAAGTCGGGCCAACGTCCTGACTTTC. Its protein is CGRAPKITQSRANVLTF.

The chain couples TRBV4-2 to TRBJ2-7; D is perhaps TRBD2 (6 bases). Trimming cost V 4 bases and J 3 bases, with 16 bases left between them. Germline V gene sequence: CDR1 LGHNA, CDR2 YNFKEQ. The CDR3 consists of 15 residues. The CDR3, as DNA: TGTGCCAGCAGCCTCCGGGCTAGCGTGGACTACGAGCAGTACTTC. It specifies CASSLRASVDYEQYF.

The chain carries TRBV5-1 and TRBJ1-6, with TRBD1 identical over 9 bases. The germline gives CDR1 SGHRS, CDR2 YFSETQ. The V segment lost 6 bases and the J segment 10 bases; nucleotides outside the gene matches: 11. The CDR3 is made up of 15 amino acids. The CDR3 loop reads CASKTDRGGRSPLHF. In DNA form, the CDR3 reads TGCGCCAGCAAAACGGACAGGGGAGGACGGTCACCCCTCCACTTT.

The chain links TRBV4-3 to TRBJ2-5; 7 bases are a match to TRBD1. Germline V gives CDR1 LGHNA, CDR2 YSLEER. CDR3 length: 14 residues. V trimming: 3 bases; J trimming: 9 bases; junction bases outside the gene matches: 10. The CDR3 nucleotides are TGCGCCAGCAGCCAGAACAGGGGAAGTAGCTCCCAGTACTTC. Its protein product is CASSQNRGSSSQYF.

The chain has TRBV10-2 and TRBJ1-6; D might be TRBD1 (5 bases). Per germline, CDR1 WSHSY and CDR2 SAAADI. The CDR3 extends over 18 amino acids. Trimming stripped 2 bases from V and 7 bases from J, with 21 bases between. The CDR3 loop is CASSERQSLSLGNSPLHF. CDR3 nucleotides: TGCGCCAGCAGTGAGAGACAGTCCCTCTCCTTAGGAAATTCACCCCTCCACTTT.

CDR3 nucleotide sequence: TGCGCCAGCAGCCATGGGGGCAATCAGCCCCAGCATTTT. This gives the protein CASSHGGNQPQHF. The V gene is TRBV4-1, the J gene TRBJ1-5; D is unresolved. Trimming took off 3 bases at V and 2 bases at J, with 5 bases between the two ends. The germline V gene has CDR1 MGHRA and CDR2 YSYEKL. The CDR3 totals 13 residues.

The DNA for the CDR3 is TGCAGCGTGGAGGGGGGACAGGGAAAGAATGAGCAGTTCTTC. It translates to CSVEGGQGKNEQFF. The rearrangement joins TRBV29-1 to TRBJ2-1; 9 bases are shared with TRBD1. V gave up 6 bases and J gave up 7 bases; unmatched junction bases: 10. In germline, CDR1 is SQVTM, CDR2 ANQGSEA. The CDR3 is made up of 14 amino acids.

Concerning this clone: Because the CDR3 is missing its conserved closing phenylalanine or tryptophan, this is likely a read error. The chain has TRBV19 and TRBJ1-1; no clear D gene. V was cut by 10 bases and J by 5 bases, with 11 bases left in between. Germline CDR1 LNHDA, CDR2 SQIVND (reference sequence). CDR3 size: 11 residues. CDR3 in DNA: TGTGCCACAAGGGAGGAGACTGAAGCTTTCTCT. Protein product: CATREETEAFS.

The rearrangement joins TRBV4-2 to TRBJ1-1, with a tentative D call TRBD1 (6 bases). From germline, CDR1 is LGHNA and CDR2 YNFKEQ. The CDR3 has 13 amino acids. V shed 6 bases and J shed 3 bases, with 11 bases lying between them. The CDR3 region is CASRQGGDTEAFF. The CDR3 DNA reads as TGTGCCAGCAGACAGGGAGGTGACACTGAAGCTTTCTTT.

The V gene is TRBV6-5, the J gene TRBJ2-3, with D perhaps matching TRBD2 (5 bases). The CDR3 contains 14 residues. In germline, CDR1 is MNHEY, CDR2 SVGAGI. Trimming removed 6 bases at V and 6 bases at J, with 16 bases between. This CDR3 reads CASSPQLARDTQYF. The CDR3 region has the DNA TGTGCCAGCAGCCCCCAGCTAGCACGGGATACGCAGTATTTT.

J is TRBJ1-4 and V is TRBV5-1; 9 positions agree with TRBD1. The CDR3 sequence is 16 residues long. Per the germline V gene, CDR1 is SGHRS and CDR2 is YFSETQ. V was pared by 4 bases and J by 2 bases, with 6 bases of the junction left unmatched. The CDR3 sequence is CASSTTGQGTNEKLFF. The CDR3 DNA sequence: TGCGCCAGCAGCACCACGGGACAGGGTACTAATGAAAAACTGTTTTTT.